Listed below are T cell receptor beta chains from one sample, sequenced in a study of T-cell memory formation after mild COVID-19. TCRdb recomputed calls from the 5' RACE reads with MiXCR, one row per CDR3 protein. The sample comprises 550,000 to 600,000 distinct CDR3 sequences, roughly a sixth of which are singletons, and about 7.4% rests with the top ten. Input material: PBMCs or a T cell subset sorted from them (not recorded which). The receptors originated from an adult woman who had mild COVID-19 (a few samples of this study predate the infection). Cell type and time point are not known. Both conserved end residues are part of each CDR3. The order of the fields is clone size, V gene, J gene, D gene, CDR3 DNA, CDR3 protein. The D gene is left open where the match is weak. The size entry is marked missing in some rows and otherwise reads once, few, many or a size class.

size: few
V: TRBV4-1
J: TRBJ2-7
D: .
DNA: TGCGCCAGCAGCCAAGGCGTCAGCAGCTCCTACGAGCAGTACTTC
CDR3: CASSQGVSSSYEQYF

size: .
V: TRBV10-3
J: TRBJ2-7
D: .
DNA: TGTGCCATCAGTTCGGGGTACGAGCAGTACTTC
CDR3: CAISSGYEQYF

size: many
V: TRBV27
J: TRBJ2-7
D: .
DNA: TGTGCCAGCAGTTTGTTGGGAGAAGAGCAGTACTTC
CDR3: CASSLLGEEQYF

size: few
V: TRBV7-9
J: TRBJ2-7
D: .
DNA: TGTGCCAGCAGCTCTCCAGGGAACCCCTCCGAGCAGTACTTC
CDR3: CASSSPGNPSEQYF

size: .
V: TRBV5-5
J: TRBJ1-5
D: .
DNA: TGTGCCAGCAGCCCATTCGGCAGGGTCAGGGCTGGTCAGCCCCAGCATTTT
CDR3: CASSPFGRVRAGQPQHF

size: .
V: TRBV15
J: TRBJ2-1
D: .
DNA: TGTGCCACCAGCAGAAGTCAGGCCGCCTACAATGAGCAGTTCTTC
CDR3: CATSRSQAAYNEQFF

size: .
V: TRBV7-9
J: TRBJ2-7
D: TRBD1
DNA: TGTGCCAGCAGCTTAGCCCAGGGGGCGGAGTACTTC
CDR3: CASSLAQGAEYF

size: few
V: TRBV19
J: TRBJ1-1
D: .
DNA: TGTGCCACGGCCCGGGATTTGAACACTGAAGCTTTCTTT
CDR3: CATARDLNTEAFF

size: .
V: TRBV27
J: TRBJ1-1
D: TRBD1
DNA: TGTGCCAGCAGTTTTTTAACAGGGGGATCTGAAGCTTTCTTT
CDR3: CASSFLTGGSEAFF

size: few
V: TRBV19
J: TRBJ1-1
D: .
DNA: TGTGCCAGTAGTATAGATCTATCGGGAGGGGCCCCTGAAGCTTTCTTT
CDR3: CASSIDLSGGAPEAFF

size: .
V: TRBV7-8
J: TRBJ1-1
D: TRBD1
DNA: TGTGCCAGCAGCCAAGGGACAGTGGGGCTGAACACTGAAGCTTTCTTT
CDR3: CASSQGTVGLNTEAFF

size: .
V: TRBV20-1
J: TRBJ1-1
D: .
DNA: TGCAGTGCTCCGACGATGGACACTGAAGCTTTCTTT
CDR3: CSAPTMDTEAFF

size: .
V: TRBV30
J: TRBJ2-7
D: .
DNA: TGTGCCTGGAGCCCAGGGGTAGCCGAGCAGTACTTC
CDR3: CAWSPGVAEQYF

size: few
V: TRBV5-6
J: TRBJ2-5
D: .
DNA: TGTGCCAGCAGCTTGGCCCTAGAACAGCAAGAGACCCAGTACTTC
CDR3: CASSLALEQQETQYF

size: .
V: TRBV27
J: TRBJ2-3
D: .
DNA: TGTGCCAGCAGTATTGGGACAAAGAAGAGCACAGATACGCAGTATTTT
CDR3: CASSIGTKKSTDTQYF

size: .
V: TRBV30
J: TRBJ2-5
D: .
DNA: TGTGCCTGGAGTGTTACGGGCCAGTCCTGGAGAACCCAGTACTTC
CDR3: CAWSVTGQSWRTQYF

size: few
V: TRBV19
J: TRBJ1-2
D: .
DNA: TGTGCCAGTTCAGTACTGAGGGGGGTGACTGGCTACACCTTC
CDR3: CASSVLRGVTGYTF

size: .
V: TRBV5-1
J: TRBJ1-2
D: .
DNA: TGCGCCAGCAGCCCCCTTGACAGTAAAAACTATGGCTACACCTTC
CDR3: CASSPLDSKNYGYTF

size: .
V: TRBV4-3
J: TRBJ2-3
D: .
DNA: TGCGCCAGCAGCCAAGATCGGTGGGCAGATACGCAGTATTTT
CDR3: CASSQDRWADTQYF

size: .
V: TRBV24-1
J: TRBJ2-1
D: TRBD1
DNA: TGTGCCACCAGTGATTGGGACAGCAATGAGCAGTTCTTC
CDR3: CATSDWDSNEQFF

size: few
V: TRBV18
J: TRBJ2-7
D: .
DNA: TGTGCCAGCTCACCTTACAGGGCTCAATACGAGCAGTACTTC
CDR3: CASSPYRAQYEQYF

size: .
V: TRBV27
J: TRBJ2-1
D: TRBD2
DNA: TGTGCCAGCAGTCTCTGGACTAGCGGGAGGGACGAGCAGTTCTTC
CDR3: CASSLWTSGRDEQFF